These 27 T cell receptor beta chains share one sample of origin, sequenced in a study of cytomegalovirus exposure and HLA in healthy donors. It was with 60 Vbeta and 13 Jbeta primers that the PCR ran. TCRdb keeps only in-frame clones here, not all; method: immunoSEQ multiplex PCR. The sample includes 160,000 or so clones, approximately 78% of them seen just once. Sequenced: PBMCs. These receptors all stem from a human donor in good health.

The chain's CDR3 is CASTPLEGRHDTQYF. In DNA form, the CDR3 reads TGTGCCAGCACCCCGTTGGAGGGCCGCCACGATACGCAGTATTTT. The rearrangement uses TRBV27 and TRBJ2-3, with D perhaps matching TRBD2 (6 bases). Trimming left V 7 bases short and J 6 bases short, with 20 bases between. The CDR3 contains 15 residues. CDR1 MNHEY and CDR2 SMNVEV come from the germline V gene (reference sequence).

The V gene is TRBV5-1, the J gene TRBJ1-4; 7 nucleotides match TRBD1. The trim removed 2 bases at V and 8 bases at J, leaving 6 bases unmatched. Germline loops: CDR1 SGHRS, CDR2 YFSETQ. The CDR3 runs to 14 residues. DNA of the CDR3: TGCGCCAGCAGCTTAGGGACAGTAAAGGAAAAACTGTTTTTT. It yields the protein CASSLGTVKEKLFF. The full variable domain, in which reference TRBV5-1 and TRBJ1-4 provide the parts outside the CDR3, is KAGVTQTPRYLIKTRGQQVTLSCSPISGHRSVSWYQQTPGQGLQFLFEYFSETQRNKGNFPGRFSGRQFSNSRSEMNVSTLELGDSALYLCASSLGTVKEKLFFGSGTQLSVL.

This chain connects TRBV29-1 to TRBJ1-2; 11 bases fit TRBD1. CDR1 and CDR2 from the germline V gene are SQVTM and ANQGSEA. After removal of 7 bases from V and 8 bases from J, the junction contained 6 bases not matched to a gene. CDR3 size: 12 residues. Written as DNA, the CDR3 is TGCAGCGGGATGGGACAGGGGGAAGGCTACACCTTC. Protein: CSGMGQGEGYTF.

The chain links TRBV19 to TRBJ2-5, with a tentative D call TRBD1 (6 bases). Germline CDR1 reads LNHDA; CDR2 reads SQIVND (reference sequence). Deletions cut 10 bases from V and 1 base from J, with 13 bases between. The length of the CDR3 is 13 residues. CDR3 amino acids: CATAGTTQETQYF. The CDR3 DNA follows: TGTGCCACGGCCGGGACAACCCAAGAGACCCAGTACTTC.

This chain uses TRBV4-3 with TRBJ2-1, with TRBD1 identical over 9 bases. CDR3 length: 15 amino acids. The germline gives CDR1 LGHNA, CDR2 YSLEER. With 4 bases clipped from V and 8 bases from J, the junction kept 9 bases outside the gene matches. Here the CDR3 DNA reads TGCGCCAGCAGCCGCCTAACAGGGGGCATAGATGAGCAGTTCTTC. It encodes CASSRLTGGIDEQFF.

This clone has only a few counts. This chain joins TRBV7-2 and TRBJ2-3; TRBD2 aligns across 8 bases. In germline, CDR1 is SGHTA, CDR2 FQGNSA. The length of the CDR3 is 16 residues. V trimming: 2 bases; J trimming: 3 bases; junction bases outside the gene matches: 7. CDR3 DNA sequence: TGTGCCAGCAGCTTAATGGCGGGGGGAGGTACAGATACGCAGTATTTT. As protein: CASSLMAGGGTDTQYF.

The chain carries TRBV4-1 and TRBJ1-1, with TRBD1 identical over 8 bases. CDR1 and CDR2 from the germline V gene are MGHRA and YSYEKL. The CDR3 contains 15 residues. V gave up 3 bases and J gave up 1 base; unmatched junction bases: 4. The CDR3 DNA sequence: TGCGCCAGCAGCCAGTCAGGGGGCGCGAACACTGAAGCTTTCTTT. This codes for CASSQSGGANTEAFF.

V is TRBV10-1 and J is TRBJ1-1; D not resolved. In germline, CDR1 is WNHNN, CDR2 SYGVQD (reference sequence). The CDR3 covers 13 residues. The germline V and J ends were trimmed by 5 bases and 5 bases, with 12 bases remaining between them. DNA for the CDR3: TGCGCCAGCAGTTTCACCCGAGGAACTGAAGCTTTCTTT. As protein: CASSFTRGTEAFF.

This sequence joins TRBV7-3 and TRBJ2-5; maybe TRBD2 (6 bases). The germline V and J ends were trimmed by 2 bases and 1 base, with 8 bases remaining between them. Germline assignment: CDR1 SGHTA and CDR2 FQGTGA. The CDR3 loop spans 14 amino acids. The CDR3 region has the DNA TGTGCCAGCAGCTTAGGAGGGGCCCAAGAGACCCAGTACTTC. Its protein is CASSLGGAQETQYF.

This clone has more than one count but fewer than ten. The rearrangement links TRBV27 to TRBJ2-2, with D maybe TRBD2 (6 bases). The CDR3 runs to 13 residues. From germline, CDR1 is MNHEY and CDR2 SMNVEV (reference sequence). V shed 10 bases and J shed 0 bases, with 9 bases lying between them. CDR3 sequence (DNA): TGTGCCACCTGGGACTCGAACACCGGGGAGCTGTTTTTT. Amino acids: CATWDSNTGELFF.

CDR3 loop: CASSYGAGGRSDQPQHF. Written as DNA, the CDR3 is TGTGCCAGCAGCTACGGCGCCGGGGGGAGGTCCGATCAGCCCCAGCATTTT. The rearrangement joins TRBV7-8 to TRBJ1-5, with a weak D call TRBD1 (5 bases). There are 17 residues in the CDR3. V gave up 4 bases and J gave up 5 bases, with 21 bases separating them. Germline assignment: CDR1 SGHVS and CDR2 FQNEAQ.

This clone was recorded a few times. CDR3 residues: CASGRDNNEQFF. The CDR3, as DNA: TGTGCCAGCGGAAGGGACAACAATGAGCAGTTCTTC. The chain couples TRBV7-9 to TRBJ2-1; D possibly corresponds to TRBD1 (6 bases). V lost 8 bases, J lost 5 bases, and 10 bases lay in between. The CDR3 is made up of 12 amino acids. Germline V gene sequence: CDR1 SEHNR, CDR2 FQNEAQ (reference sequence).

This clone was detected a few times. The V and J genes are TRBV12-5 and TRBJ2-1; 10 nucleotides align to TRBD2. Germline loops: CDR1 LGHNT, CDR2 FRNRAP. With V trimmed by 6 bases and J by 5 bases, 1 base remained unmatched. The CDR3 covers 13 residues. The CDR3 region is CASGGLADNEQFF. The CDR3 DNA sequence: TGTGCTAGTGGAGGACTAGCGGACAATGAGCAGTTCTTC.

V gene TRBV6-1 combines with J gene TRBJ2-7; 11 nucleotides agree with TRBD1. The V and J ends lost 10 bases and 4 bases, in that order; junction bases with no gene match: 12. The CDR3 extends over 15 amino acids. Per germline, CDR1 MNHNS and CDR2 SASEGT. The CDR3 loop is CATSGDRGNRYEQYF. Here the CDR3 DNA reads TGTGCCACCTCGGGGGACAGGGGGAACAGGTACGAGCAGTACTTC.

V is TRBV15 and J is TRBJ2-7; 7 bases match TRBD2. Germline CDR1 and CDR2: LNHNV and YYDKDF (reference sequence). The CDR3 covers 12 residues. V gave up 0 bases and J gave up 12 bases; unmatched junction bases: 5. The CDR3 bases are TGTGCCACCAGCAGAGATCGGGGGGTATTGTACTTC. Translating gives CATSRDRGVLYF.

This clone was detected only a few times. This chain links TRBV5-1 with TRBJ2-2; 8 bases are shared with TRBD2. V lost 6 bases, J lost 0 bases, and 4 bases stayed unmatched. The germline CDR1 and CDR2 sequences are SGHRS and YFSETQ. The CDR3 spans 15 residues. The CDR3 sequence: CASIPGGANTGELFF. The CDR3 DNA is TGCGCCAGCATCCCCGGGGGGGCGAACACCGGGGAGCTGTTTTTT.

This clone was seen more than once but under ten times. The gene calls are TRBV19 and TRBJ1-5; 7 bases line up with TRBD1. The V gene's germline CDR1 is LNHDA and CDR2 SQIVND (reference sequence). The CDR3 spans 12 residues. Trimming took 9 bases from V and 9 from J; bases not matched to a gene: 8. The CDR3 spells CASSQGVWPQHF. The CDR3 region has the DNA TGTGCCAGCTCTCAGGGGGTTTGGCCCCAGCATTTT.

This chain links TRBV10-3 with TRBJ1-6; the match to TRBD1 covers 10 bases. The germline CDR1 and CDR2 sequences are ENHRY and SYGVKD. Trimming removed 7 bases from V and 11 bases from J; junction bases left unmatched: 11. CDR3 length equals 15 residues. This CDR3 is CAITQDGTGAAPLHF. The CDR3 region has the DNA TGTGCCATCACCCAGGACGGGACAGGGGCCGCACCCCTCCACTTT.

As for this clone: One end of the junction varies from germline; a read error may be responsible. Within the sample, other DNA sequences also encode this same CDR3. The V and J genes are TRBV7-9 and TRBJ2-7; tentative D call: TRBD2 (6 bases). CDR1 SEHNR and CDR2 FQNEAQ come from the germline V gene (reference sequence). This CDR3 is 15 amino acids long. The CDR3 here is CASSRAQGGSYEQYF. The CDR3 nucleotides are TGTGCCAGCAGCCGCGCGCAGGGAGGCTCCTACGAGCAGTACTTT.

The chain's CDR3 is CASSIDRAGDTQYF. The CDR3 DNA reads TGTGCCAGTAGTATCGACAGGGCGGGGGATACGCAGTATTTT. The V and J genes are TRBV19 and TRBJ2-3; D perhaps matches TRBD1 (7 bases). Trimming took off 3 bases at V and 6 bases at J, with 13 bases between the two ends. This CDR3 comprises 14 residues. Germline values: CDR1 LNHDA, CDR2 SQIVND (reference sequence).

The gene calls are TRBV4-3 and TRBJ2-2; 12 bases line up with TRBD2. Germline-derived CDR1 and CDR2 are LGHNA and YSLEER. This CDR3 is built from 18 residues. Trimming removed 0 bases from V and 5 bases from J; junction bases left unmatched: 7. DNA for the CDR3: TGCGCCAGCAGCCAAGACTTGACTAGCGGGGGCGTTACCGGGGAGCTGTTTTTT. Its protein is CASSQDLTSGGVTGELFF.

This clone showed up just once. The chain carries TRBV2 and TRBJ1-1; TRBD1 might be the D (5 bases). V was cut by 6 bases and J by 1 base, with 24 bases left in between. The V gene's germline CDR1 is SNHLY and CDR2 FYNNEI. CDR3 length equals 18 residues. The CDR3 reads CASSPGRQGINGNTEAFF. CDR3 nucleotide sequence: TGTGCCAGCAGCCCCGGGAGGCAGGGAATAAACGGGAACACTGAAGCTTTCTTT.

The rearrangement joins TRBV7-9 to TRBJ1-1; 7 bases are shared with TRBD1. In germline, CDR1 is SEHNR, CDR2 FQNEAQ (reference sequence). The CDR3 extends over 16 amino acids. V was pared by 5 bases and J by 4 bases, with 13 bases of the junction left unmatched. The chain's CDR3 is CASSTGTEPHTTEAFF. The CDR3 DNA is TGTGCCAGCAGCACTGGGACAGAGCCTCACACCACTGAAGCTTTCTTT.

The chain joins TRBV10-3 to TRBJ1-2; possible D gene TRBD1, 6 bases. Germline V gene lookup returns CDR1 ENHRY and CDR2 SYGVKD. Trimming stripped 4 bases from V and 4 bases from J, with 19 bases between. The CDR3 contains 16 residues. The CDR3 here is CAISGGQGIPIYGYTF. CDR3 nucleotide sequence: TGTGCCATCAGTGGGGGGCAGGGTATTCCCATCTATGGCTACACCTTC.

The rearrangement links TRBV29-1 to TRBJ1-1, with 8 nucleotides matching TRBD1. CDR1 SQVTM and CDR2 ANQGSEA come from the germline V gene. V gave up 4 bases and J gave up 6 bases; unmatched junction bases: 4. The CDR3 contains 12 residues. The CDR3 coding sequence is TGCAGCGTTGCAGGGGGCGATTCTGAAGCTTTCTTT. Its protein product is CSVAGGDSEAFF.

This clone has more than one count but fewer than ten. This chain connects TRBV11-3 to TRBJ2-3, with 8 bases fitting TRBD2. Germline V gene sequence: CDR1 SGHNT, CDR2 YENEEA. This CDR3 has 14 amino acids. Losses at the gene ends were 5 bases for V and 4 bases for J; bases not matched to a gene: 5. The DNA of the CDR3 is TGTGCCAGCAGCCCCCCGGGAGGGCCAGATACGCAGTATTTT. Protein sequence: CASSPPGGPDTQYF.

This chain connects TRBV2 to TRBJ1-1; D uncertain. V lost 1 base and J lost 0, with 9 bases in between. The CDR3 contains 15 residues. From germline, CDR1 is SNHLY and CDR2 FYNNEI. CDR3 DNA: TGTGCCAGCAGTGAAGTCAGGCGATTGAACACTGAAGCTTTCTTT. Translated: CASSEVRRLNTEAFF. Using reference TRBV2 and TRBJ1-1 for the parts outside the CDR3, the full variable domain is EPEVTQTPSHQVTQMGQEVILRCVPISNHLYFYWYRQILGQKVEFLVSFYNNEISEKSEIFDDQFSVERPDGSNFTLKIRSTKLEDSAMYFCASSEVRRLNTEAFFGQGTRLTVV.